Below are 17 T cell receptor beta chains sequenced from a single sample in a study of blood T cells in healthy people across ages. With a J-beta primer mix and a sample-barcoded 5' primer, a second PCR ran 7 to 11 cycles. TCRdb analysed the 5' RACE reads with MiXCR anew, one entry per CDR3 protein. The sample shows about 730,000 distinct CDR3 sequences, around 40% of them seen only once. Sequenced: blood. These receptors were collected from a woman aged 55-69 years in good health.

This clonotype was observed many times. The chain combines TRBV20-1 with TRBJ2-1; TRBD2 might be the D (6 bases). Germline V gene lookup returns CDR1 DFQATT and CDR2 SNEGSKA (reference sequence). Trimming took 0 bases from V and 1 from J, leaving 10 bases between them. This CDR3 region has 15 residues. In DNA, the CDR3 is TGCAGTGCTAGAGAAACCGGGACTTCCTACAATGAGCAGTTCTTC. Translation: CSARETGTSYNEQFF.

The chain employs TRBV29-1 and TRBJ2-7; D gene uncertain. CDR3 length: 11 residues. The V gene's germline CDR1 is SQVTM and CDR2 ANQGSEA. With 7 bases removed from V and 3 bases from J, the gap between germline ends came to 10 bases. In DNA form, the CDR3 reads TGCAGCGGTGAGGTTCGCTACGAGCAGTACTTC. The encoded protein is CSGEVRYEQYF.

The V call is TRBV16, the J call TRBJ1-1, with TRBD1 matching 8 bases. The length of the CDR3 is 15 residues. In germline, CDR1 is KGHSY, CDR2 FQNENV. V shed 2 bases and J 1 base; nucleotides not matched to a gene: 3. The CDR3 bases are TGTGCCAGCAGCCAAAACAGGGGGACGAACACTGAAGCTTTCTTT. It encodes CASSQNRGTNTEAFF.

This sequence joins TRBV3-1 and TRBJ1-1; 7 bases map to TRBD1. The CDR3 length is 14 residues. Germline CDR1 is LGHDT and CDR2 is YNNKEL (reference sequence). The V gene end was trimmed by 4 bases and the J gene end by 4 bases; junction bases not matched to a gene: 6. The CDR3 DNA reads TGTGCCAGCAGCCGACAGGGTTTGAGCACTGAAGCTTTCTTT. Its protein is CASSRQGLSTEAFF.

For this clonotype: An end of the junction differs from the germline gene, which may be a read error. J is TRBJ1-2 and V is TRBV2; D remains unclear. The CDR3 is 14 amino acids. From germline, CDR1 is SNHLY and CDR2 FYNNEI. For the CDR3, the DNA is TGTGCCGGCAGTGCGAATCGACATGACTATGGCTACACCTTC. This codes for CAGSANRHDYGYTF.

The chain recombines TRBV28 with TRBJ2-3; 9 nucleotides agree with TRBD2. Germline CDR1 reads MDHEN; CDR2 reads SYDVKM. The CDR3 is 16 residues long. V lost 8 bases, J lost 1 base, and 10 bases stayed unmatched. The CDR3 here is CASWPGLAPGTDTQYF. As DNA, the CDR3 is TGTGCCAGCTGGCCGGGACTAGCACCGGGCACAGATACGCAGTATTTT.

The chain recombines TRBV7-2 with TRBJ2-1; TRBD2 agrees at 11 bases. Trimming at V came to 6 bases and at J to 10 bases, leaving 11 bases not matched to a gene. This CDR3 region has 15 residues. Per germline, CDR1 SGHTA and CDR2 FQGNSA. The CDR3 is CASSFSGRAEAEQFF. For the CDR3, the DNA is TGTGCCAGCAGTTTTAGCGGGAGGGCCGAAGCGGAGCAGTTCTTC.

The gene calls are TRBV12-3 or TRBV12-4 and TRBJ1-4; D perhaps matches TRBD1 (6 bases). The CDR3 runs to 14 residues. The germline V and J ends were trimmed by 7 bases and 5 bases, with 14 bases remaining between them. The CDR3 reads CASTVDRMNEKLFF. The DNA for the CDR3 is TGTGCCAGCACCGTCGACAGGATGAATGAAAAACTGTTTTTT.

This clonotype was seen just once. With a much larger clone just one base away, this may be a read error. For the CDR3, the DNA is TGTGCCAGCAGTCTCGCTAGCGGAACCTACAATGAGCAGTACTTC. It encodes CASSLASGTYNEQYF. J is TRBJ2-7 and V is TRBV12-3 or TRBV12-4; 7 bases are shared with TRBD2. This CDR3 is 15 amino acids long. V dropped 5 bases and J dropped 7; count of bases not matched to a gene: 14.

Many counts were recorded for this clonotype. This chain joins TRBV28 and TRBJ2-7; the D gene is possibly TRBD2 (6 bases). The V end lost 6 bases, the J end lost 1 base, and 16 bases lay between the germline ends. Germline values: CDR1 MDHEN, CDR2 SYDVKM. The CDR3 sequence is 15 residues long. The CDR3 nucleotides are TGTGCCAGCAGCCCACCTAGCGAGAAGTCCTACGAGCAGTACTTC. It specifies CASSPPSEKSYEQYF.

J is TRBJ2-1 and V is TRBV28; 7 bases line up with TRBD2. The CDR3 sequence is 19 residues long. After removal of 3 bases from V and 0 bases from J, the junction contained 14 bases not matched to a gene. Germline loops: CDR1 MDHEN, CDR2 SYDVKM. The CDR3 DNA reads TGTGCCAGCAGTTTTCCGTGGGACGGGAGGAATCCCTCCTACAATGAGCAGTTCTTC. Protein: CASSFPWDGRNPSYNEQFF.

In its sample, this clonotype was seen a few times. The V call is TRBV2, the J call TRBJ2-7; D possibly corresponds to TRBD1 (5 bases). Germline CDR1 SNHLY, CDR2 FYNNEI. Trimming removed 7 bases from V and 2 bases from J, with 15 bases in between. The CDR3 has 14 residues. The CDR3: CASKGSEGPYEQYF. CDR3 in DNA: TGTGCCAGCAAGGGGTCAGAAGGCCCCTACGAGCAGTACTTC.

The CDR3 region has the DNA TGCAGGGGGGGGGAGGAAGGAGGTACGCAGTATTTT. This sequence encodes CRGGEEGGTQYF. The rearrangement uses TRBV20-1 and TRBJ2-3; the match to TRBD2 covers 7 bases. CDR1 is DFQATT, CDR2 SNEGSKA, per germline (reference sequence). This CDR3 is 12 amino acids long.

This clonotype was counted only a few times. The V gene is TRBV6-2 or TRBV6-3, the J gene TRBJ1-2; D may be TRBD1 (5 bases). V lost 5 bases to trimming and J lost 8 bases, with 18 bases between them. Germline loops: CDR1 MNHEY, CDR2 SVGEGT. The CDR3 loop spans 14 amino acids. Here the CDR3 reads CASSRDPRGWGYTF. The DNA of the CDR3 is TGTGCCAGCAGTCGGGACCCCCGTGGCTGGGGCTACACCTTC.

This clonotype was counted at least ten times. This sequence joins TRBV2 and TRBJ2-5; no reliable D call. The germline V gene has CDR1 SNHLY and CDR2 FYNNEI. The CDR3 consists of 12 residues. Trimming stripped 3 bases from V and 3 bases from J, with 5 bases between. The CDR3 loop reads CASSEVKETQYF. The CDR3 coding sequence is TGTGCCAGCAGTGAGGTGAAAGAGACCCAGTACTTC. Together with reference TRBV2 and TRBJ2-5, the CDR3 gives the full variable domain: EPEVTQTPSHQVTQMGQEVILRCVPISNHLYFYWYRQILGQKVEFLVSFYNNEISEKSEIFDDQFSVERPDGSNFTLKIRSTKLEDSAMYFCASSEVKETQYFGPGTRLLVL.

As for this clonotype: At one boundary the junction diverges from the germline segment, which might be a read error. CDR3 DNA: TGTGCCGGCAGCCAAGATTCAGGACAGAGGGGCTACACCTTC. Translated, it gives CAGSQDSGQRGYTF. The V gene is TRBV3-1, the J gene TRBJ1-2; TRBD1 is a possible D gene (6 bases). CDR3 length: 14 residues. Germline assignment: CDR1 LGHDT and CDR2 YNNKEL (reference sequence).

The CDR3 DNA sequence: TGTGCCAGCAGACCCGACAGGACCCTAGACGAGCAGTACTTC. Translation gives CASRPDRTLDEQYF. The chain couples TRBV6-2 or TRBV6-3 to TRBJ2-7; D possibly corresponds to TRBD1 (6 bases). The ends were cut back, 6 bases at V and 5 bases at J, with 17 bases in the middle. Germline-derived CDR1 and CDR2 are MNHEY and SVGEGT. The CDR3 has 14 residues.